The 3 T cell receptor beta chains below come from one sample, sequenced in a study of blood T cell repertoires in COVID-19. Here immunoSEQ multiplex PCR was the method, and the copy in TCRdb shows in-frame clones only, minus some. The table lists hundreds of thousands of clones, more than 75% of them singletons. Sequencing input: peripheral blood. These receptors originate from a woman aged 40 to 50 who had recovered from COVID-19.

The chain couples TRBV7-9 to TRBJ1-4; perhaps TRBD1 as D (6 bases). V gave up 4 bases and J gave up 5 bases, with 20 bases separating them. CDR3 size: 17 residues. Germline V gene lookup returns CDR1 SEHNR and CDR2 FQNEAQ (reference sequence). CDR3 sequence (DNA): TGTGCCAGCAGCTCCCCGGTTCTGGGGGCTTCGAATGAAAAACTGTTTTTT. Translation: CASSSPVLGASNEKLFF.

The CDR3 region is CASSLAVRDRVDGYTF. Written as DNA, the CDR3 is TGTGCCAGCAGCTTGGCTGTCCGGGACAGGGTCGACGGCTACACCTTC. The chain uses TRBV5-6 and TRBJ1-2; the match to TRBD1 covers 9 bases. The CDR3 spans 16 residues. J gave up 8 bases and V 0 bases, and 11 bases lay outside the gene matches. The germline CDR1 and CDR2 sequences are SGHDT and YYEEEE.

The rearrangement joins TRBV6-2 or TRBV6-3 to TRBJ2-3, with D maybe TRBD2 (7 bases). Trimming cost V 2 bases and J 7 bases, with 19 bases left between them. The CDR3 sequence is 16 residues long. Germline V gene sequence: CDR1 MNHEY, CDR2 SVGEGT. DNA for the CDR3: TGTGCCAGCAGTTACCCGGGGGGCTGGCAGACAAATACGCAGTATTTT. Translating gives CASSYPGGWQTNTQYF.